Listed here are 20 T cell receptor beta chains from one sample, sequenced in a study of blood T cell repertoires in COVID-19. Profiling relied on immunoSEQ multiplex PCR, and the TCRdb table lists in-frame clones only, not all of them. Among around 250,000 clones listed, nearly 90% were seen once. The specimen was peripheral blood. These receptors came from a woman aged 55-69 years with COVID-19, enrolled during active disease.

The rearrangement links TRBV4-1 to TRBJ2-7; TRBD2 matches at 7 bases. V dropped 1 base and J dropped 5; count of bases not matched to a gene: 8. CDR3 size: 15 residues. Looked up from germline, CDR1 is MGHRA and CDR2 is YSYEKL. The CDR3 region is CASSQASGDIDEQYF. The CDR3 coding sequence is TGCGCCAGCAGCCAAGCGAGCGGGGATATCGACGAGCAGTACTTC.

J is TRBJ1-6 and V is TRBV7-3; tentatively, D is TRBD1 (5 bases). V gave up 4 bases and J gave up 6 bases, with 16 bases separating them. Germline V gives CDR1 SGHTA, CDR2 FQGTGA. The CDR3 runs 16 residues. This CDR3 reads CASSSYAGTLNSPLHF. The CDR3 DNA is TGTGCCAGCAGCTCTTACGCCGGGACTCTTAATTCACCCCTCCACTTT.

The chain joins TRBV9 to TRBJ2-5; TRBD1 might be the D (5 bases). The assigned J gene may be wrong: the sequence end matches TRBJ2-7 better. The CDR3 spans 14 residues. Germline V gene lookup returns CDR1 SGDLS and CDR2 YYNGEE. CDR3 loop: CASSVGQGVYEQYF. DNA of the CDR3: TGTGCCAGCAGCGTCGGGCAGGGTGTCTACGAGCAGTACTTC.

The chain employs TRBV19 and TRBJ1-1; the D gene is possibly TRBD1 (6 bases). Germline values: CDR1 LNHDA, CDR2 SQIVND (reference sequence). Trimming left V 10 bases short and J 0 bases short, with 12 bases between. This CDR3 spans 13 amino acids. CDR3: CATQGPLNTEAFF. The DNA of the CDR3 is TGTGCCACCCAGGGGCCGTTGAACACTGAAGCTTTCTTT.

This rearrangement joins TRBV14 to TRBJ1-2; the match to TRBD1 covers 7 bases. The V gene end was trimmed by 2 bases and the J gene end by 6 bases; junction bases not matched to a gene: 6. Looked up from germline, CDR1 is SGHDN and CDR2 is FVKESK. The CDR3 totals 14 residues. CDR3 amino acids: CASSQYGQVNGYTF. The CDR3, as DNA: TGTGCCAGCAGCCAATATGGACAGGTGAATGGCTACACCTTC. Together with reference TRBV14 and TRBJ1-2, the CDR3 gives the full variable domain: EAGVTQFPSHSVIEKGQTVTLRCDPISGHDNLYWYRRVMGKEIKFLLHFVKESKQDESGMPNNRFLAERTGGTYSTLKVQPAELEDSGVYFCASSQYGQVNGYTFGSGTRLTVV.

The rearrangement joins TRBV19 to TRBJ2-7; D may be TRBD1 (6 bases). The germline V and J ends were trimmed by 6 bases and 0 bases, with 9 bases remaining between them. Germline CDR1 is LNHDA and CDR2 is SQIVND (reference sequence). The CDR3 contains 13 residues. The CDR3 DNA reads as TGTGCCAGTAGGAGCAGGGGCTCCTACGAGCAGTACTTC. Translation gives CASRSRGSYEQYF.

The rearrangement links TRBV5-6 to TRBJ2-5; D perhaps matches TRBD2 (5 bases). CDR3 length: 13 residues. Germline CDR1 is SGHDT and CDR2 is YYEEEE. With 2 bases removed from V and 5 bases from J, the gap between germline ends came to 10 bases. CDR3 loop: CASSFRGEETQYF. DNA for the CDR3: TGTGCCAGCAGCTTTCGTGGGGAGGAGACCCAGTACTTC.

This clone was seen just once. The rearrangement joins TRBV10-3 to TRBJ1-2; D uncertain. The V gene lost 10 bases and the J gene lost 1 base, with 10 bases spanning the gap. CDR3 size: 12 residues. CDR1 is ENHRY, CDR2 SYGVKD, per germline. CDR3: CATRGSNYGYTF. Written as DNA, the CDR3 is TGTGCCACCCGTGGGAGTAACTATGGCTACACCTTC.

The chain carries TRBV10-3 and TRBJ1-1; a weak D match, TRBD1 (6 bases). This CDR3 contains 13 residues. Looked up from germline, CDR1 is ENHRY and CDR2 is SYGVKD. Trimming left V 10 bases short and J 5 bases short, with 17 bases between. The CDR3 protein is CATARGIGTEAFF. The CDR3 DNA reads as TGTGCCACGGCCAGGGGAATAGGAACTGAAGCTTTCTTT.

This chain joins TRBV19 and TRBJ1-2; 9 bases align to TRBD1. Germline values: CDR1 LNHDA, CDR2 SQIVND (reference sequence). J lost 4 bases, V lost 4 bases, and 4 bases had no gene match. The CDR3 is 14 amino acids. CDR3 DNA sequence: TGTGCCAGTAGTACGGACAGGGGTCCCTATGGCTACACCTTC. Translating gives CASSTDRGPYGYTF.

This clone was observed a few times. J is TRBJ1-1 and V is TRBV6-5; D remains unclear. Trimming removed 6 bases at V and 0 bases at J, with 11 bases between. The CDR3 runs to 14 residues. In germline, CDR1 is MNHEY, CDR2 SVGAGI. The CDR3 is CASSGLGMNTEAFF. The CDR3 nucleotides read TGTGCCAGCAGCGGACTGGGCATGAACACTGAAGCTTTCTTT.

This clone has only a few counts. This chain uses TRBV27 with TRBJ2-3, with D uncertain. The CDR3 loop spans 15 amino acids. Trimming pared 5 bases from V and 0 bases from J, leaving 12 bases between. Germline V gene lookup returns CDR1 MNHEY and CDR2 SMNVEV (reference sequence). This CDR3 reads CASSLAGPSTDTQYF. In DNA, the CDR3 is TGTGCCAGCAGTCTCGCAGGCCCTAGCACAGATACGCAGTATTTT.

The rearrangement uses TRBV2 and TRBJ1-1, with 9 bases lining up with TRBD1. Trimming removed 4 bases from V and 6 bases from J; junction bases left unmatched: 12. CDR3 length: 16 amino acids. Looked up from germline, CDR1 is SNHLY and CDR2 is FYNNEI. The CDR3 DNA sequence: TGTGCCAGCAGTGGGTCCGGGACAGGGAGTGGCGCTGAAGCTTTCTTT. Protein: CASSGSGTGSGAEAFF.

The V gene is TRBV6-5, the J gene TRBJ1-5; no reliable D call. Germline-derived CDR1 and CDR2 are MNHEY and SVGAGI. The CDR3 is 13 residues long. V was cut by 6 bases and J by 0 bases, with 6 bases left in between. CDR3 protein: CASRQFSNQPQHF. The CDR3 DNA reads TGTGCCAGCAGACAGTTTAGCAATCAGCCCCAGCATTTT.

This clone was recorded a few times. The rearrangement uses TRBV4-1 and TRBJ1-5; D ambiguous. The germline gives CDR1 MGHRA, CDR2 YSYEKL. This CDR3 contains 18 residues. Between the trimmed V and J ends, which lost 6 bases and 8 bases, there was a span of 29 bases. The CDR3 protein is CASRPLFLREVGVEPQHF. In DNA form, the CDR3 reads TGCGCCAGCAGGCCTCTGTTCCTGAGGGAGGTAGGTGTGGAGCCCCAGCATTTT.

CDR3 protein: CASSTLGQLNTEAFF. The DNA for the CDR3 is TGTGCCAGTAGTACCCTGGGACAGTTGAACACTGAAGCTTTCTTT. The chain links TRBV19 to TRBJ1-1, with TRBD1 matching 7 bases. Germline CDR1 LNHDA, CDR2 SQIVND (reference sequence). Losses at the gene ends were 4 bases for V and 0 bases for J; bases not matched to a gene: 5. This CDR3 region has 15 residues.

V gene TRBV29-1 combines with J gene TRBJ2-1; 12 bases fit TRBD2. The V segment lost 1 base and the J segment 0 bases; nucleotides outside the gene matches: 4. The CDR3 is 17 amino acids. Per the germline V gene, CDR1 is SQVTM and CDR2 is ANQGSEA. The CDR3 bases are TGCAGCGTTGAAGGGACTAGCGGGACCCGCTCCTACAATGAGCAGTTCTTC. Translated, it gives CSVEGTSGTRSYNEQFF.

This clone was seen once. This chain joins TRBV13 and TRBJ2-5; D possibly corresponds to TRBD2 (6 bases). Trimming took off 5 bases at V and 5 bases at J, with 18 bases between the two ends. Germline V gene data show CDR1 as PRHDT and CDR2 as FYEKMQ (reference sequence). CDR3 length: 15 residues. The CDR3 region has the DNA TGTGCCAGCAGCGGGCCGGGACTCCCAAGGGAGACCCAGTACTTC. Translation: CASSGPGLPRETQYF.

CDR3 protein: CASSIGFTGGMYEQYF. CDR3 nucleotides: TGTGCCAGTAGTATTGGTTTCACAGGGGGCATGTACGAGCAGTACTTC. The V and J genes are TRBV19 and TRBJ2-7, with 9 bases lining up with TRBD1. The germline CDR1 and CDR2 sequences are LNHDA and SQIVND (reference sequence). The CDR3 length is 16 residues. The ends lost 3 bases at V and 4 bases at J; junction bases unmatched: 10.

V usage is TRBV6-5 and J usage is TRBJ1-3, with D unclear. The CDR3 runs 13 residues. V was pared by 5 bases and J by 0 bases, with 5 bases between. The germline gives CDR1 MNHEY, CDR2 SVGAGI. As DNA, the CDR3 is TGTGCCAGCAGTCGGGACTCTGGAAACACCATATATTTT. The encoded protein is CASSRDSGNTIYF.